This TCR beta chain was found in a study of patients and donors after allogeneic stem cell transplantation. In TCRdb, the RT-PCR reads were re-called with MiXCR into one record per CDR3 protein. Here the sample spans hundreds of thousands of distinct CDR3 sequences, more than 15% being singletons. Trimming cost V 2 bases and J 1 base, with 5 bases left between them. The CDR3 extends over 13 amino acids. Germline assignment: CDR1 LNHDA and CDR2 SQIVND (reference sequence). This TCR was recovered from a human donor who was either an allogeneic HSCT recipient or a stem cell or donor lymphocyte infusion donor (not recorded which). It is not recorded whose cells these are; they may come from a transplant donor. This sequence joins TRBV19 and TRBJ1-1; no firm D call. Sequences were obtained from blood, either unsorted or a sorted T cell fraction (not recorded which). The CDR3 reads CASSIRQNTEAFF. CDR3 bases: TGTGCCAGTAGTATAAGGCAGAACACTGAAGCTTTCTTT. Based on the CDR3 plus reference TRBV19 and TRBJ1-1, the full variable domain is DGGITQSPKYLFRKEGQNVTLSCEQNLNHDAMYWYRQDPGQGLRLIYYSQIVNDFQKGDIAEGYSVSREKKESFPLTVTSAQKNPTAFYLCASSIRQNTEAFFGQGTRLTVV.